Below, 27 T cell receptor beta chains from the same sample are listed, as sequenced in a study of identical twins. In TCRdb, the 5' RACE reads were re-called with MiXCR into one record per CDR3 protein. The data show 1.5 million to 2 million distinct CDR3 sequences, under 35% seen once. Sequencing used cord blood. These receptors originate from a newborn girl in good health.

The chain has TRBV11-2 and TRBJ2-7; D might be TRBD1 or TRBD2, each matching 6 bases. The germline V gene has CDR1 SGHAT and CDR2 FQNNGV. V lost 4 bases, J lost 0 bases, and 28 bases lay in between. The CDR3 is made up of 20 amino acids. CDR3 region: CASSSFSWLVGGKSSYEQYF. CDR3 DNA: TGTGCCAGCAGCTCCTTCAGTTGGCTAGTGGGGGGCAAAAGCTCCTACGAGCAGTACTTC.

The gene calls are TRBV20-1 and TRBJ2-5; D unclear. The CDR3 totals 12 residues. V was clipped by 6 bases and J by 0 bases, with 8 bases between them. The germline V gene has CDR1 DFQATT and CDR2 SNEGSKA (reference sequence). The CDR3 loop reads CSAPSYQETQYF. As DNA, the CDR3 is TGCAGTGCCCCGTCGTACCAAGAGACCCAGTACTTC.

V gene TRBV4-2 combines with J gene TRBJ2-2; 7 bases line up with TRBD1. Losses at the gene ends were 1 base for V and 3 bases for J; bases not matched to a gene: 5. The CDR3 length is 16 residues. Germline V lookup: CDR1 LGHNA, CDR2 YNFKEQ. The CDR3 nucleotides are TGTGCCAGCAGCCAAGCCCCGGGACAGTACACCGGGGAGCTGTTTTTT. This translates into CASSQAPGQYTGELFF.

The chain carries TRBV25-1 and TRBJ2-7; D is unresolved. The V gene lost 1 base and the J gene lost 5 bases, with 6 bases spanning the gap. This CDR3 spans 12 amino acids. Germline V CDR1 and CDR2: MGHDK, SYGVNS. The CDR3 nucleotides are TGTGCCAGCAGTGAATTGCGCCACGAGCAGTACTTC. It codes for CASSELRHEQYF.

V is TRBV14 and J is TRBJ2-3, with D tentatively TRBD1 (5 bases). The CDR3 loop spans 13 amino acids. V lost 5 bases and J lost 8, with 14 bases in between. CDR1 is SGHDN, CDR2 FVKESK, per germline. The CDR3 nucleotides read TGTGCCAGCAGCTTTGGAGACAGCCCTACGCAGTATTTT. The encoded protein is CASSFGDSPTQYF.

The rearrangement uses TRBV6-2 or TRBV6-3 and TRBJ2-1, with a tentative D call TRBD2 (5 bases). The germline V and J ends were trimmed by 6 bases and 6 bases, with 15 bases remaining between them. The CDR3 has 14 amino acids. CDR1 MNHEY and CDR2 SVGEGT come from the germline V gene. The CDR3 nucleotides read TGTGCCAGCAGCCCACTAGGAATGGTCAATGAGCAGTTCTTC. Translation gives CASSPLGMVNEQFF.

This chain uses TRBV11-2 with TRBJ2-4; 9 positions agree with TRBD1. The end of the DNA fits TRBJ2-7 better, so the J call may be wrong. This CDR3 is built from 19 residues. CDR1 and CDR2 from the germline V gene are SGHAT and FQNNGV. The CDR3 region is CASSSRLPTGGVSPYEQYF. The CDR3 bases are TGTGCCAGCAGCTCTCGTCTCCCGACAGGGGGAGTATCCCCCTACGAGCAGTACTTC.

Ten or more counts support this clonotype. This chain joins TRBV5-1 and TRBJ2-1, with TRBD2 matching 7 bases. With V trimmed by 1 base and J by 2 bases, 3 bases remained unmatched. CDR3 length equals 15 residues. Germline loops: CDR1 SGHRS, CDR2 YFSETQ. The CDR3, as DNA: TGCGCCAGCAGCTTGTGGGGGGGTACCTACAATGAGCAGTTCTTC. It specifies CASSLWGGTYNEQFF.

The chain employs TRBV2 and TRBJ2-3; 8 nucleotides align to TRBD2. This CDR3 comprises 14 residues. In germline, CDR1 is SNHLY, CDR2 FYNNEI. V lost 10 bases and J lost 2; bases outside the gene matches: 8. The CDR3 loop is CATVMTSATDTQYF. The DNA of the CDR3 is TGTGCCACCGTGATGACTAGCGCCACAGATACGCAGTATTTT.

The CDR3 DNA is TGTGCCAGCAGTTTCCGCGGGGGGACATACAATGAGCAGTTCTTC. This codes for CASSFRGGTYNEQFF. V and J are TRBV12-3 or TRBV12-4 and TRBJ2-1, with TRBD2 identical over 8 bases. V trimming: 3 bases; J trimming: 4 bases; junction bases outside the gene matches: 5. CDR3 length equals 15 residues.

J is TRBJ2-5 and V is TRBV11-2; 13 bases fit TRBD2. The V segment lost 5 bases and the J segment 1 base; nucleotides outside the gene matches: 4. This CDR3 comprises 16 residues. The germline V gene has CDR1 SGHAT and CDR2 FQNNGV. CDR3 DNA: TGTGCCAGCAGCAGGACTAGCGGGAGTAGCCAAGAGACCCAGTACTTC. Translation: CASSRTSGSSQETQYF.

The chain is built from TRBV12-3 or TRBV12-4 and TRBJ2-3, with a tentative D call TRBD2 (5 bases). V was clipped by 3 bases and J by 4 bases, with 11 bases between them. This CDR3 contains 14 residues. The CDR3: CASSFPPSPDTQYF. The CDR3 DNA follows: TGTGCCAGCAGTTTCCCCCCTAGCCCAGATACGCAGTATTTT.

Only a few counts were recorded for this clonotype. The rearrangement uses TRBV18 and TRBJ2-1; no reliable D call. Germline CDR1 reads KGHSH; CDR2 reads LQKENI. The CDR3 contains 13 residues. V shed 4 bases and J shed 9 bases, with 13 bases lying between them. This chain's CDR3 is CASSLDPPGEQFF. DNA of the CDR3: TGTGCCAGCTCACTTGACCCACCGGGTGAGCAGTTCTTC. The full variable domain, with the rest looked up from reference TRBV18 and TRBJ2-1, is NAGVMQNPRHLVRRRGQEARLRCSPMKGHSHVYWYRQLPEEGLKFMVYLQKENIIDESGMPKERFSAEFPKEGPSILRIQQVVRGDSAAYFCASSLDPPGEQFFGPGTRLTVL.

The chain recombines TRBV6-2 or TRBV6-3 with TRBJ2-1; the D call may be TRBD1 or TRBD2 (5 bases each). Looked up from germline, CDR1 is MNHEY and CDR2 is SVGEGT. Trimming stripped 7 bases from V and 9 bases from J, with 19 bases between. This CDR3 contains 14 residues. CDR3 loop: CASNRGLRGGEQFF. In nucleotides, the CDR3 is TGTGCCAGCAACCGGGGCCTACGAGGCGGTGAGCAGTTCTTC.

The rearrangement joins TRBV5-4 to TRBJ1-4, with a weak D call TRBD1 (5 bases). The CDR3 runs to 15 residues. The V end was cut by 9 bases, the J end by 3 bases, with 18 bases between. Per the germline V gene, CDR1 is SGHNT and CDR2 is YYREEE (reference sequence). The CDR3 region has the DNA TGTGCCACCCAGGGTAACGGCGGCTCTAATGAAAAACTGTTTTTT. Translating gives CATQGNGGSNEKLFF.

To note about this clonotype: A much bigger clone sits one base away, suggesting this may be a read error. This chain joins TRBV11-2 and TRBJ1-2; TRBD1 is a possible D gene (6 bases). The length of the CDR3 is 12 residues. V lost 0 bases to trimming and J lost 12 bases, with 11 bases between them. Per the germline V gene, CDR1 is SGHAT and CDR2 is FQNNGV. The CDR3 coding sequence is TGTGCCAGCAGCTTAGATCCGGGGGGCCACACCTTC. Protein product: CASSLDPGGHTF.

The chain couples TRBV3-1 to TRBJ1-2; the match to TRBD1 covers 8 bases. The CDR3 is 15 amino acids. V lost 4 bases and J lost 4; bases outside the gene matches: 8. Germline loops: CDR1 LGHDT, CDR2 YNNKEL (reference sequence). CDR3 loop: CASSLQQGGPYGYTF. CDR3 in DNA: TGTGCCAGCAGCCTGCAACAGGGGGGACCCTATGGCTACACCTTC.

CDR3 sequence: CASSKKGLSNQPQHF. Written as DNA, the CDR3 is TGTGCCAGCAGCAAAAAGGGTTTAAGCAATCAGCCCCAGCATTTT. The V call is TRBV21-1, the J call TRBJ1-5. TRBV21-1 represents a pseudogene. The CDR3 has 15 residues.

Of note for this clonotype: One end of the junction varies from germline; a read error may be responsible. CDR3 sequence reads: CASSLYQGILTGGNEQFF. The DNA for the CDR3 is TGTGCTAGCAGCTTGTATCAGGGGATCCTAACTGGGGGGAATGAGCAGTTCTTC. The genes are TRBV7-7 and TRBJ2-1; D may be TRBD1 or TRBD2 (6 bases each). Germline assignment: CDR1 SSHAT and CDR2 FNYEAQ (reference sequence). The CDR3 sequence is 18 residues long. Complete variable domain (other parts from reference TRBV7-7 and TRBJ2-1): GAGVSQSPRYKVTKRGQDVTLRCDPISSHATLYWYQQALGQGPEFLTYFNYEAQPDKSGLPSDRFSAERPEGSISTLTIQRTEQRDSAMYRCASSLYQGILTGGNEQFFGPGTRLTVL.

This clonotype has a count of ten or more. This CDR3 is CSVEGGIAQFF. The CDR3 DNA reads as TGCAGCGTTGAGGGCGGGATTGCGCAGTTCTTC. V usage is TRBV29-1 and J usage is TRBJ2-1; tentative D call: TRBD2 (6 bases). V was clipped by 3 bases and J by 12 bases, with 12 bases between them. This CDR3 spans 11 amino acids. The germline gives CDR1 SQVTM, CDR2 ANQGSEA.

Worth noting for this clonotype: Given the absence of the conserved phenylalanine or tryptophan at the CDR3 end, a read error is likely. The V gene is TRBV5-1, the J gene TRBJ2-5; 7 nucleotides align to TRBD1. Germline assignment: CDR1 SGHRS and CDR2 YFSETQ. V shed 1 base, J shed 11 bases, and the junction held 14 bases outside the gene matches. The CDR3 consists of 15 residues. CDR3 DNA sequence: TGCGCCAGCAGCTTGACAGGGGTAAGCTACAATGAGCAGTACTTA. This codes for CASSLTGVSYNEQYL.

Only a few counts were recorded for this clonotype. The chain combines TRBV9 with TRBJ2-7; TRBD1 aligns across 8 bases. From germline, CDR1 is SGDLS and CDR2 YYNGEE. The V and J ends lost 4 bases and 7 bases, in that order; junction bases with no gene match: 10. CDR3 length equals 14 residues. Here the CDR3 DNA reads TGTGCCAGCAGCCACCGGACAGGGAATAGTGAGCAGTACTTC. It yields the protein CASSHRTGNSEQYF.

The CDR3 loop reads CASSFGRGQIYEQYF. CDR3 sequence (DNA): TGTGCCAGCAGCTTCGGCAGGGGACAGATCTACGAGCAGTACTTC. The chain recombines TRBV5-5 with TRBJ2-4, with 7 bases matching TRBD1. The J call may be faulty, since TRBJ2-7 better matches the DNA end. CDR3 length: 15 amino acids. Germline V CDR1 and CDR2: SGHKS, YYEKEE (reference sequence).

The chain recombines TRBV29-1 with TRBJ1-1; no reliable D call. CDR1 is SQVTM, CDR2 ANQGSEA, per germline. Trimming left V 4 bases short and J 7 bases short, with 10 bases between. CDR3 size: 11 residues. CDR3 sequence: CSVGRRFEAFF. The CDR3 bases are TGCAGCGTTGGACGGAGGTTTGAAGCTTTCTTT.

CDR3 sequence reads: CASTSEFTEAFF. The DNA of the CDR3 is TGTGCCAGCACCAGCGAATTCACTGAAGCTTTCTTT. The V and J genes are TRBV6-1 and TRBJ1-1; D ambiguous. Germline CDR1 is MNHNS and CDR2 is SASEGT. V lost 7 bases to trimming and J lost 4 bases, with 10 bases between them. The CDR3 contains 12 residues.

This chain links TRBV7-9 with TRBJ2-5; TRBD1 agrees at 12 bases. The ends lost 2 bases at V and 11 bases at J; junction bases unmatched: 12. This CDR3 has 16 residues. From germline, CDR1 is SEHNR and CDR2 FQNEAQ (reference sequence). CDR3 in DNA: TGTGCCAGCAGCTTACCGGGACAGGGGGCTTACAATGAGCAGTACTTC. It codes for CASSLPGQGAYNEQYF.

The chain is built from TRBV18 and TRBJ2-7, with D possibly matching TRBD1 (6 bases). Germline lookup yields CDR1 KGHSH and CDR2 LQKENI. V shed 4 bases and J shed 2 bases, with 21 bases lying between them. The CDR3 is 17 residues long. As DNA, the CDR3 is TGTGCCAGCTCACATCTCTCCCGGGACATCTTAGCCTACGAGCAGTACTTC. As protein: CASSHLSRDILAYEQYF.